These 29 T cell receptor beta chains share one sample of origin, sequenced in a study of blood T cells in healthy people across ages. The use of a sample-barcoded 5' primer and a J-beta primer mix characterized a second PCR of roughly 6 to 11 cycles. Each CDR3 protein gets one entry after TCRdb re-called the 5' RACE reads with MiXCR. The table lists roughly 1.5 million distinct CDR3 sequences, 42% of them singletons. The sample consisted of blood. These receptors all come from a woman between 18 and 29 years old in good health.

This clonotype was observed at least ten times. The chain joins TRBV27 to TRBJ2-1; D remains unclear. This CDR3 contains 12 residues. Germline V CDR1 and CDR2: MNHEY, SMNVEV (reference sequence). V was cut by 6 bases and J by 5 bases, with 8 bases left in between. CDR3 sequence: CASRRRNNEQFF. Written as DNA, the CDR3 is TGTGCCAGCAGAAGACGGAACAATGAGCAGTTCTTC.

This clonotype was observed a few times. The rearrangement joins TRBV3-1 to TRBJ2-5, with TRBD1 matching over 9 bases. The J call is uncertain, as TRBJ2-7 better fits the DNA end. The CDR3 runs to 16 residues. Germline V gives CDR1 LGHDT, CDR2 YNNKEL (reference sequence). CDR3 nucleotides: TGTGCCAGCAGCCTGAAGACAGGGGGTATTGGGTACGAGCAGTACTTC. It is translated as CASSLKTGGIGYEQYF.

The J gene is TRBJ2-3, the V gene TRBV10-3, with TRBD1 identical over 7 bases. Per germline, CDR1 ENHRY and CDR2 SYGVKD. The CDR3 contains 18 residues. Unmatched junction bases numbered 15, after V lost 1 base and J lost 5 bases. CDR3 in amino acids: CAISELGPTGAEGDTQYF. The CDR3 DNA is TGTGCCATCAGTGAGTTAGGCCCAACAGGGGCCGAGGGAGATACGCAGTATTTT.

The chain links TRBV3-1 to TRBJ2-5, with TRBD2 matching over 14 bases. Trimming removed 5 bases from V and 5 bases from J; junction bases left unmatched: 4. This CDR3 is built from 15 residues. Germline V gives CDR1 LGHDT, CDR2 YNNKEL (reference sequence). The CDR3 is CASSNGLAGGETQYF. Here the CDR3 DNA reads TGTGCCAGCAGCAACGGACTAGCGGGGGGTGAGACCCAGTACTTC.

In nucleotides, the CDR3 is TGTGCCAGCAGCCAAGATATACTAGCGGGAGGTGATGAGCAGTTCTTC. Protein product: CASSQDILAGGDEQFF. The rearrangement links TRBV4-2 to TRBJ2-1, with 12 bases identical to TRBD2. V lost 0 bases, J lost 8 bases, and 5 bases stayed unmatched. CDR3 length: 16 amino acids. CDR1 and CDR2 (germline): LGHNA, YNFKEQ.

The chain has TRBV6-1 and TRBJ1-2; D perhaps matches TRBD1 (5 bases). Germline V gives CDR1 MNHNS, CDR2 SASEGT. With 4 bases removed from V and 3 bases from J, the gap between germline ends came to 15 bases. The CDR3 runs to 15 residues. Here the CDR3 DNA reads TGTGCCAGCAGTGGGGATTTAGGGGCAGACTATGGCTACACCTTC. Protein sequence: CASSGDLGADYGYTF.

This clonotype was seen more than once but under ten times. The J gene is TRBJ2-7, the V gene TRBV6-2 or TRBV6-3; unclear D gene. The germline V and J ends were trimmed by 4 bases and 2 bases, with 9 bases remaining between them. The CDR3 length is 13 residues. The germline gives CDR1 MNHEY, CDR2 SVGEGT. The CDR3 DNA follows: TGTGCCAGCAGTTCCACTCTGACCTACGAGCAGTACTTC. It yields the protein CASSSTLTYEQYF.

The V call is TRBV29-1, the J call TRBJ2-1, with TRBD2 as a possible D gene (6 bases). This CDR3 region has 13 residues. V lost 4 bases and J lost 3, with 10 bases in between. Germline-derived CDR1 and CDR2 are SQVTM and ANQGSEA. The CDR3 loop reads CSVGRGYYNEQFF. CDR3 coding DNA: TGCAGCGTTGGGAGGGGTTACTACAATGAGCAGTTCTTC.

This clonotype has more than one count but fewer than ten. This chain connects TRBV11-2 to TRBJ2-7; 10 positions agree with TRBD2. The CDR3 runs to 16 residues. Germline CDR1 reads SGHAT; CDR2 reads FQNNGV. V lost 1 base to trimming and J lost 4 bases; unmatched junction nucleotides: 7. CDR3 DNA: TGTGCCAGCAGCTTAGTAGACCTAGCGGGAGATTACGAGCAGTACTTC. Amino acid sequence: CASSLVDLAGDYEQYF.

Only a few counts were recorded for this clonotype. The chain links TRBV5-1 to TRBJ2-7, with D tentatively TRBD2 (6 bases). This CDR3 spans 14 amino acids. V dropped 5 bases and J dropped 7 bases, with 19 bases sitting between them. Germline values: CDR1 SGHRS, CDR2 YFSETQ. The CDR3 DNA reads as TGCGCCAGCAGGAATATCGGGACTCCGGGGGAGCAGTACTTC. As protein: CASRNIGTPGEQYF.

The chain is built from TRBV12-3 or TRBV12-4 and TRBJ2-7, with unresolved D. The germline V and J ends were trimmed by 11 bases and 4 bases, with 12 bases remaining between them. CDR3 length: 11 residues. The CDR3 DNA reads as TGTGCCTCAGGCAGTTTATACGAGCAGTACTTC. This sequence encodes CASGSLYEQYF.

The CDR3 reads CASASDSPSTDTQYF. CDR3 DNA sequence: TGTGCCAGCGCCTCGGACAGTCCTAGCACAGATACGCAGTATTTT. The chain uses TRBV7-2 and TRBJ2-3; perhaps TRBD1 as D (6 bases). The V and J ends lost 8 bases and 0 bases respectively, with 15 bases between them. The CDR3 is made up of 15 amino acids. The germline gives CDR1 SGHTA, CDR2 FQGNSA.

The chain couples TRBV29-1 to TRBJ1-2; D remains ambiguous. V lost 4 bases, J lost 5 bases, and 14 bases lay in between. Per germline, CDR1 SQVTM and CDR2 ANQGSEA. The CDR3 extends over 13 amino acids. As DNA, the CDR3 is TGCAGCGTTGGCCAGAGGTTGGGGTATGGCTACACCTTC. Protein: CSVGQRLGYGYTF.

The chain is built from TRBV20-1 and TRBJ1-2, with TRBD1 as a possible D gene (5 bases). CDR3 length equals 12 residues. V gave up 3 bases and J gave up 5 bases, with 10 bases separating them. Germline V gives CDR1 DFQATT, CDR2 SNEGSKA (reference sequence). The CDR3 bases are TGCAGTGCTAGGTCCAGGGATTATGGCTACACCTTC. Translation gives CSARSRDYGYTF.

The chain is built from TRBV7-9 and TRBJ2-1; tentatively, D is TRBD1 or TRBD2 (5 bases each). Looked up from germline, CDR1 is SEHNR and CDR2 is FQNEAQ (reference sequence). The CDR3 runs 12 residues. V was pared by 7 bases and J by 5 bases, with 9 bases between. CDR3 loop: CASKGDHNEQFF. For the CDR3, the DNA is TGTGCCAGCAAAGGGGACCACAATGAGCAGTTCTTC.

This clonotype was counted ten times or more. The V and J genes are TRBV7-9 and TRBJ2-3, with 10 bases lining up with TRBD2. Losses at the gene ends were 6 bases for V and 0 bases for J; bases not matched to a gene: 3. CDR1 and CDR2 from the germline V gene are SEHNR and FQNEAQ (reference sequence). The length of the CDR3 is 15 residues. The CDR3 DNA sequence: TGTGCCAGCAGTTTGACTAGCGGGAGCACAGATACGCAGTATTTT. Translated, it gives CASSLTSGSTDTQYF.

The V gene is TRBV7-2, the J gene TRBJ1-2, with no clear D. V shed 1 base and J shed 2 bases, with 8 bases lying between them. CDR3 length equals 14 residues. The germline gives CDR1 SGHTA, CDR2 FQGNSA. The CDR3 reads CASSLVGWNYGYTF. The DNA of the CDR3 is TGTGCCAGCAGCTTAGTAGGTTGGAACTATGGCTACACCTTC.

The gene calls are TRBV7-8 and TRBJ2-1; no clear D gene. The J call may be mistaken, given a closer DNA end match to TRBJ2-7. The germline V gene encodes CDR1 SGHVS and CDR2 FQNEAQ. CDR3 length: 15 residues. The CDR3 DNA is TGTGCCAGCAGTAAAGTGGAGAGCTCCTACAATGAGCAGTACTTC. Protein: CASSKVESSYNEQYF.

The V call is TRBV6-5, the J call TRBJ2-1; D possibly corresponds to TRBD1 (5 bases). Germline-derived CDR1 and CDR2 are MNHEY and SVGAGI. Trimming shortened V by 5 bases and J by 5 bases, and 16 bases separated the two germline ends. The CDR3 has 15 amino acids. CDR3 protein: CASSKPRGTNNEQFF. The CDR3 coding sequence is TGTGCCAGCAGTAAGCCTAGGGGTACGAACAATGAGCAGTTCTTC.

The chain couples TRBV12-3 or TRBV12-4 to TRBJ2-1, with 8 positions matching TRBD1. CDR3 length equals 12 residues. Trimming removed 2 bases from V and 14 bases from J; junction bases left unmatched: 5. The CDR3 protein is CASSLRLDREFF. CDR3 DNA sequence: TGTGCCAGCAGTTTACGTCTGGACAGGGAGTTCTTC.

This chain uses TRBV20-1 with TRBJ1-3; 8 positions match TRBD1. Trimming took 6 bases from V and 4 from J; bases not matched to a gene: 8. Germline CDR1 is DFQATT and CDR2 is SNEGSKA (reference sequence). The CDR3 spans 14 residues. CDR3 in DNA: TGCAGTGCACCTGGGACAGGCAGGGGAAACACCATATATTTT. Amino acid sequence: CSAPGTGRGNTIYF.

The rearrangement uses TRBV6-5 and TRBJ2-5; TRBD2 agrees at 11 bases. J gave up 4 bases and V 2 bases, and 3 bases lay outside the gene matches. CDR3 length: 15 residues. The germline CDR1 and CDR2 sequences are MNHEY and SVGAGI. This CDR3 reads CASSYLGLAGETQYF. For the CDR3, the DNA is TGTGCCAGCAGTTACCTTGGACTAGCGGGAGAGACCCAGTACTTC.

This clonotype was picked up a small number of times. The chain couples TRBV20-1 to TRBJ2-2, with D tentatively TRBD1 (6 bases). The V gene lost 4 bases and the J gene lost 1 base, with 10 bases spanning the gap. Per the germline V gene, CDR1 is DFQATT and CDR2 is SNEGSKA (reference sequence). This CDR3 has 14 residues. The CDR3 sequence is CSAIRTENTGELFF. CDR3 bases: TGCAGTGCTATAAGGACAGAGAACACCGGGGAGCTGTTTTTT.

This rearrangement joins TRBV4-3 to TRBJ2-1; no reliable D call. CDR3 length: 15 residues. The germline CDR1 and CDR2 sequences are LGHNA and YSLEER. V was cut by 1 base and J by 2 bases, with 9 bases left in between. The CDR3 loop reads CASSQGIYTYNEQFF. In DNA, the CDR3 is TGCGCCAGCAGCCAAGGAATTTACACCTACAATGAGCAGTTCTTC.

The chain combines TRBV5-6 with TRBJ2-3, with TRBD1 matching over 12 bases. The germline gives CDR1 SGHDT, CDR2 YYEEEE. The CDR3 is made up of 16 amino acids. V dropped 3 bases and J dropped 6; count of bases not matched to a gene: 8. The CDR3 DNA sequence: TGTGCCAGCAGCTCTATGGGACAGGGGGCGGCCGATACGCAGTATTTT. This gives the protein CASSSMGQGAADTQYF.

The rearrangement uses TRBV27 and TRBJ1-6; a weak D match, TRBD1 (6 bases). CDR1 is MNHEY and CDR2 is SMNVEV in the germline V gene (reference sequence). The V end lost 5 bases, the J end lost 5 bases, and 16 bases lay between the germline ends. CDR3 length: 16 residues. DNA of the CDR3: TGTGCCAGCAGTGCCCCCGGGACATTCAATAATTCACCCCTCCACTTT. Translating gives CASSAPGTFNNSPLHF.

This clonotype appeared a few times. This chain joins TRBV2 and TRBJ2-1; D is perhaps TRBD2 (6 bases). CDR1 and CDR2 from the germline V gene are SNHLY and FYNNEI. The CDR3 contains 16 residues. Trimming removed 7 bases from V and 0 bases from J, with 16 bases in between. In DNA, the CDR3 is TGTGCCAGCACAGGACTTTACGGGAGCTCCTACAATGAGCAGTTCTTC. This gives the protein CASTGLYGSSYNEQFF.

The sample holds many counts of this clonotype. V usage is TRBV12-3 or TRBV12-4 and J usage is TRBJ1-2; no clear D gene. The CDR3 extends over 15 amino acids. The ends were cut back, 1 base at V and 2 bases at J, with 11 bases in the middle. Here the CDR3 DNA reads TGTGCCAGCAGTTTAGGACGCAGGAGCAACTATGGCTACACCTTC. This gives the protein CASSLGRRSNYGYTF.

This chain links TRBV24-1 with TRBJ2-1; D could derive from TRBD1 or TRBD2 (7 bases each). Deletions cut 11 bases from V and 8 bases from J, with 24 bases between. Germline CDR1 KGHDR, CDR2 SFDVKD. The CDR3 sequence is 15 residues long. The CDR3 loop reads CASFPGGREGDEQFF. CDR3 DNA: TGTGCCAGCTTCCCAGGGGGGAGGGAGGGCGATGAGCAGTTCTTC.